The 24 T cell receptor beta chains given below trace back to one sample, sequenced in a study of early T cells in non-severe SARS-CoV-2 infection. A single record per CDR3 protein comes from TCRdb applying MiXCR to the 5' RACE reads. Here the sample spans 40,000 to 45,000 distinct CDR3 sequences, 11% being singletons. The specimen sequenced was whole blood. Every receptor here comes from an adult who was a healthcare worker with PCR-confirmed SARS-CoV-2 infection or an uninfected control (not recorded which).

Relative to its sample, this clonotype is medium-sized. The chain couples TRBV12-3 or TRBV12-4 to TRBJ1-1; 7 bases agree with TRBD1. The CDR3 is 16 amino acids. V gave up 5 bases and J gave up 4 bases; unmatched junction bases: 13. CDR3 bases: TGTGCCAGCAGTCCCACACCGGGACAGAAAGGCACTGAAGCTTTCTTT. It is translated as CASSPTPGQKGTEAFF.

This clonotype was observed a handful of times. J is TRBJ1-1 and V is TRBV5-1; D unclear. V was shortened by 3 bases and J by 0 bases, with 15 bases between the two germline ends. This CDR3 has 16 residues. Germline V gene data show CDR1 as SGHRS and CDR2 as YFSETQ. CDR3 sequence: CASSSNFRTVNTEAFF. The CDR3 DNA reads TGCGCCAGCAGCTCGAACTTTCGGACGGTGAACACTGAAGCTTTCTTT. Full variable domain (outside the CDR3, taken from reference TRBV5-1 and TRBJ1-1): KAGVTQTPRYLIKTRGQQVTLSCSPISGHRSVSWYQQTPGQGLQFLFEYFSETQRNKGNFPGRFSGRQFSNSRSEMNVSTLELGDSALYLCASSSNFRTVNTEAFFGQGTRLTVV.

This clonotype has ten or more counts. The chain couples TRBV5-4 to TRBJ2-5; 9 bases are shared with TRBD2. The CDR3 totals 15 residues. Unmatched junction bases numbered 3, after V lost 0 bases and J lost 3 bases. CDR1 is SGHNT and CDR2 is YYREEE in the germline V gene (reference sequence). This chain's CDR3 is CASSLGQRGEETQYF. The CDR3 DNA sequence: TGTGCCAGCAGCTTGGGACAGCGGGGGGAAGAGACCCAGTACTTC.

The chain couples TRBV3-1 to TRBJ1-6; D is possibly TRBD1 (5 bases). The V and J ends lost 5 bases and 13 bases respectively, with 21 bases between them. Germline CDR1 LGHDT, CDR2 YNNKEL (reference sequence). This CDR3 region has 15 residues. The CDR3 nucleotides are TGTGCCAGCAGCTCAAAGCGAAAACCAGGGTCCCCCCTCCACTTT. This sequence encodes CASSSKRKPGSPLHF.

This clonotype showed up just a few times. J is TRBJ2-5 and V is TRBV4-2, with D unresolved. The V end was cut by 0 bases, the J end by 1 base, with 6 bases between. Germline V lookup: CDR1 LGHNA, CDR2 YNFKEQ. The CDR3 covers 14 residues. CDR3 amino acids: CASSQDLFQETQYF. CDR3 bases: TGTGCCAGCAGCCAAGATCTATTCCAAGAGACCCAGTACTTC.

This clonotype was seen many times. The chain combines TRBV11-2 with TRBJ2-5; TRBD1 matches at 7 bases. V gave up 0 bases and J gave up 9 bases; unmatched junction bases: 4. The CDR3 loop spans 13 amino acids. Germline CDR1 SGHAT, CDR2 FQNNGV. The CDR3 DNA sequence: TGTGCCAGCAGCTTAGATCGGCAGGGGGCCCAGTACTTC. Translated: CASSLDRQGAQYF.

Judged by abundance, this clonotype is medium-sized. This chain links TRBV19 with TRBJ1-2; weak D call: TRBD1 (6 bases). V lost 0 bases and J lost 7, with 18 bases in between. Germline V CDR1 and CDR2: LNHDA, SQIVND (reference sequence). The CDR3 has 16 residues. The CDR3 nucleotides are TGTGCCAGTAGTATAGACGTCCAGACAGGCCCGGGTGGCTACACCTTC. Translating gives CASSIDVQTGPGGYTF.

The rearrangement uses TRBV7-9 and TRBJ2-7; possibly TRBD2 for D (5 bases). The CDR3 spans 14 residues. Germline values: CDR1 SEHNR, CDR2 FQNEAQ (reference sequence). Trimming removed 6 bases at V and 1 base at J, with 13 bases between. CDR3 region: CASRLLTSSYEQYF. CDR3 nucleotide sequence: TGTGCCAGCAGACTTCTAACTAGTTCCTACGAGCAGTACTTC.

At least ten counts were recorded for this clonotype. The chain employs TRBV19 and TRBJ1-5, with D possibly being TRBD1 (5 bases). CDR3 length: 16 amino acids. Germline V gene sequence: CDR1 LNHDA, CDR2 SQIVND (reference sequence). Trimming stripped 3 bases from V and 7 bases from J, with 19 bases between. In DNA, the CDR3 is TGTGCCAGTAGTATCGAAGCTGGCAGGGAAGGACAGCCCCAGCATTTT. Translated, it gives CASSIEAGREGQPQHF.

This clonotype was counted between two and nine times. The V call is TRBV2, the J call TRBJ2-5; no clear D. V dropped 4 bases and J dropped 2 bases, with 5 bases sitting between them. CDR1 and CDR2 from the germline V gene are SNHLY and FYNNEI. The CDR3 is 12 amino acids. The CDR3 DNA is TGTGCCAGCAGTGTGGCACAAGAGACCCAGTACTTC. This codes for CASSVAQETQYF.

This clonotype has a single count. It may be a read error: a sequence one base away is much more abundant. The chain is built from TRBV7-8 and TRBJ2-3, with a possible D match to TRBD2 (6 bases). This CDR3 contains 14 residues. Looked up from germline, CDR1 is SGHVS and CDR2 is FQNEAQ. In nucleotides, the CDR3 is TGTACCAGCAGCCCAAAGGCGGGGTTGGATACGCAGTATTTT. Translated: CTSSPKAGLDTQYF. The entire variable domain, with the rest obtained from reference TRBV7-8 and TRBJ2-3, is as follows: GAGVSQSPRYKVAKRGQDVALRCDPISGHVSLFWYQQALGQGPEFLTYFQNEAQLDKSGLPSDRFFAERPEGSVSTLKIQRTQQEDSAVYLCTSSPKAGLDTQYFGPGTRLTVL.

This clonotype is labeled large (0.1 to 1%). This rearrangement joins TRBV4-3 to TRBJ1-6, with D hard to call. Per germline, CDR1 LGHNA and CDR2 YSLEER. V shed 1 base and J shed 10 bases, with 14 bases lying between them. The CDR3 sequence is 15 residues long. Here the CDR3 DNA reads TGCGCCAGCAGCCAAGGGGCCAGGAATCGGTCACCCCTCCACTTT. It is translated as CASSQGARNRSPLHF.

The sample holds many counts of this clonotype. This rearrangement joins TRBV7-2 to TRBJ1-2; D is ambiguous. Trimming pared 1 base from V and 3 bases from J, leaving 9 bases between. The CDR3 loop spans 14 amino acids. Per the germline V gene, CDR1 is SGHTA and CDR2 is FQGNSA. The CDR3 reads CASSLGLQDYGYTF. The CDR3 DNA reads TGTGCCAGCAGCTTAGGGTTGCAGGACTATGGCTACACCTTC. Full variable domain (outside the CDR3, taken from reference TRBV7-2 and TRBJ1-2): GAGVSQSPSNKVTEKGKDVELRCDPISGHTALYWYRQSLGQGLEFLIYFQGNSAPDKSGLPSDRFSAERTGGSVSTLTIQRTQQEDSAVYLCASSLGLQDYGYTFGSGTRLTVV.

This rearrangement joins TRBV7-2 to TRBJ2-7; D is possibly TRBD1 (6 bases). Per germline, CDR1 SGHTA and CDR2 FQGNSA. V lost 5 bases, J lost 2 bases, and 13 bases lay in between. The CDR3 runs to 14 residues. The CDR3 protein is CASSPRPGAYEQYF. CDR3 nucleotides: TGTGCCAGCAGCCCCCGGCCAGGGGCCTACGAGCAGTACTTC.

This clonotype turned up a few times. The CDR3 DNA is TGTGCCAGATCGCGGGACATCTCTGGAAACACCATATATTTT. Protein product: CARSRDISGNTIYF. The genes are TRBV2 and TRBJ1-3, with a tentative D call TRBD1 (6 bases). Germline CDR1 and CDR2: SNHLY and FYNNEI. Trimming cost V 9 bases and J 0 bases, with 12 bases left between them. This CDR3 region has 14 residues.

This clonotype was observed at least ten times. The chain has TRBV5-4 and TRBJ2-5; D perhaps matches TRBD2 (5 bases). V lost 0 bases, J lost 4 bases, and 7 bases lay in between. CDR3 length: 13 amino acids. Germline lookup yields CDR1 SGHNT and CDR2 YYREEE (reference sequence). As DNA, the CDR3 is TGTGCCAGCAGCTTGGCTAGCAGAGAGACCCAGTACTTC. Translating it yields CASSLASRETQYF. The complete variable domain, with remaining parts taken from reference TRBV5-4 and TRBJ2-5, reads ETGVTQSPTHLIKTRGQQVTLRCSSQSGHNTVSWYQQALGQGPQFIFQYYREEENGRGNFPPRFSGLQFPNYSSELNVNALELDDSALYLCASSLASRETQYFGPGTRLLVL.

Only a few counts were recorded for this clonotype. The chain's CDR3 is CASSLFSGGANVLTF. The CDR3 region has the DNA TGTGCCAGCAGCTTGTTCTCTGGTGGGGCCAACGTCCTGACTTTC. This chain uses TRBV5-6 with TRBJ2-6, with unresolved D. With 1 base removed from V and 3 bases from J, the gap between germline ends came to 8 bases. CDR3 length equals 15 residues. From germline, CDR1 is SGHDT and CDR2 YYEEEE. Looking up the rest from reference TRBV5-6 and TRBJ2-6 gives the full variable domain: DAGVTQSPTHLIKTRGQQVTLRCSPKSGHDTVSWYQQALGQGPQFIFQYYEEEERQRGNFPDRFSGHQFPNYSSELNVNALLLGDSALYLCASSLFSGGANVLTFGAGSRLTVL.

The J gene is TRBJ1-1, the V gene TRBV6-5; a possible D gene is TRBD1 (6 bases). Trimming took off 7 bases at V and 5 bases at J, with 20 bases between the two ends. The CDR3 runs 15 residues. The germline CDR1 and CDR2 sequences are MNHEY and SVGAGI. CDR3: CASTKPGGRVTEAFF. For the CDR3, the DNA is TGTGCCAGCACCAAACCCGGGGGGCGCGTGACTGAAGCTTTCTTT.

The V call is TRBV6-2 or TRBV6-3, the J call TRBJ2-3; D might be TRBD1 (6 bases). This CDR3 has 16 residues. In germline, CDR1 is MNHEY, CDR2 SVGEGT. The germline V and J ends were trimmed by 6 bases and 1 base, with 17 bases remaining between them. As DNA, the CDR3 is TGTGCCAGCAGAAAAACAGGGAGCCGGCGCACAGATACGCAGTATTTT. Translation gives CASRKTGSRRTDTQYF.

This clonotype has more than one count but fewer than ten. The CDR3 DNA reads as TGCGCCAGCAGCTTGGGGGACAGGGCAAACACCGGGGAGCTGTTTTTT. It specifies CASSLGDRANTGELFF. The chain has TRBV5-1 and TRBJ2-2; 9 bases are shared with TRBD1. The CDR3 is 16 amino acids. V gave up 0 bases and J gave up 2 bases; unmatched junction bases: 2. Germline lookup yields CDR1 SGHRS and CDR2 YFSETQ.

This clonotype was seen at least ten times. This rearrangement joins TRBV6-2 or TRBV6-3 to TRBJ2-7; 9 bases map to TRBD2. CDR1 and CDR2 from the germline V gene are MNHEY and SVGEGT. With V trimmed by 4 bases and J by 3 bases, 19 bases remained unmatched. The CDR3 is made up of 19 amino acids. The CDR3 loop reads CASSSRAKAGGPLFYEQYF. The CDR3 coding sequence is TGTGCCAGCAGTTCAAGAGCGAAAGCGGGGGGCCCACTTTTCTACGAGCAGTACTTC.

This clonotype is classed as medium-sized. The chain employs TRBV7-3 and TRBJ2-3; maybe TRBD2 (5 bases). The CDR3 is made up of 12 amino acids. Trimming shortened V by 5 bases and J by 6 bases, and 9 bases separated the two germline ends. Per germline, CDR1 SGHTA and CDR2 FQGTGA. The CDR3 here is CASSIPGDTQYF. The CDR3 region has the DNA TGTGCCAGCAGCATCCCGGGGGATACGCAGTATTTT.

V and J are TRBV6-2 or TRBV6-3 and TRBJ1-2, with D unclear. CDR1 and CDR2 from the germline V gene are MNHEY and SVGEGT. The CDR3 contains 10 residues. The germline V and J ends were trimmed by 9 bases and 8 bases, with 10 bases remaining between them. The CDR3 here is CARSFGGYTF. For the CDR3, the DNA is TGTGCCAGATCGTTCGGGGGCTACACCTTC.

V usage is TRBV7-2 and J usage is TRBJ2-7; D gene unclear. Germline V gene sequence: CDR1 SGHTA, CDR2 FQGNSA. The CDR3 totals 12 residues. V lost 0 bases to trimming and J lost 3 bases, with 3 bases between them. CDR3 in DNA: TGTGCCAGCAGCTTAGCTGTCTACGAGCAGTACTTC. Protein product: CASSLAVYEQYF.